One sample yielded the 18 T cell receptor beta chains listed below, sequenced in a study of CD8 T cells in ankylosing spondylitis. Overall study findings and caveats: Among TCR beta sequences, a motif of under ten highly homologous variants appeared characteristic of ankylosing spondylitis blood.

No antigen has been assigned to these receptors. A single record per CDR3 protein comes from TCRdb applying MiXCR to the 5' RACE reads. The data contain 750,000 to 850,000 distinct CDR3 sequences, 12% of them seen just once; the ten biggest clones take up 0.51%. The sequencing input was blood, either unsorted or a sorted T cell fraction (not recorded which). The receptors shown here come from a male donor with ankylosing spondylitis.

DNA of the CDR3: TGTGCCAGCAGCTTAGCAGGGTATAGCTCCTACGAGCAGTACTTC. Its translation is CASSLAGYSSYEQYF. The rearrangement links TRBV7-2 to TRBJ2-7; D not certain. The length of the CDR3 is 15 residues. The germline gives CDR1 SGHTA, CDR2 FQGNSA. The V gene lost 0 bases and the J gene lost 0 bases, with 9 bases spanning the gap.

This clonotype was detected only a few times. The V call is TRBV18, the J call TRBJ1-1; D gene ambiguous. The V and J ends lost 2 bases and 0 bases respectively, with 13 bases between them. This CDR3 has 16 residues. Germline CDR1 is KGHSH and CDR2 is LQKENI. CDR3 sequence (DNA): TGTGCCAGCTCACCAGCCTACACGGGAATGAACACTGAAGCTTTCTTT. Amino acid sequence: CASSPAYTGMNTEAFF.

The chain couples TRBV9 to TRBJ2-1; the D call may be TRBD1 or TRBD2 (6 bases each). This CDR3 spans 15 amino acids. Germline V lookup: CDR1 SGDLS, CDR2 YYNGEE. V gave up 4 bases and J gave up 5 bases, with 16 bases separating them. The CDR3 nucleotides are TGTGCCAGCAGCCCCACCAGGGGAGGAGACAATGAGCAGTTCTTC. Amino acids: CASSPTRGGDNEQFF.

CDR3 residues: CASSLVRQGRETQYF. The CDR3 bases are TGTGCCAGCAGCTTAGTCCGACAGGGAAGGGAGACCCAGTACTTC. This chain uses TRBV7-8 with TRBJ2-5; 7 bases match TRBD1. V dropped 1 base and J dropped 5; count of bases not matched to a gene: 7. Germline V gene data show CDR1 as SGHVS and CDR2 as FQNEAQ. The CDR3 is 15 amino acids.

This clonotype was counted at least ten times. The V call is TRBV20-1, the J call TRBJ2-1, with 10 bases fitting TRBD2. Germline CDR1 reads DFQATT; CDR2 reads SNEGSKA (reference sequence). The CDR3 totals 19 residues. With V trimmed by 1 base and J by 8 bases, 20 bases remained unmatched. CDR3 nucleotide sequence: TGCAGTGCTAGAGCCACCTCAAGCGGGAGGGCCCTCGTCGGGCATGAGCAGTTCTTC. This gives the protein CSARATSSGRALVGHEQFF.

The CDR3 DNA is TGCAGTGGGACGGGTCTCGATACGCAGTATTTT. Encoded protein: CSGTGLDTQYF. The rearrangement joins TRBV20-1 to TRBJ2-3; D is unclear. There are 11 residues in the CDR3. V was pared by 7 bases and J by 6 bases, with 11 bases between. Germline V lookup: CDR1 DFQATT, CDR2 SNEGSKA (reference sequence).

This clonotype was recorded many times. The rearrangement joins TRBV20-1 to TRBJ2-7; D not certain. CDR1 is DFQATT, CDR2 SNEGSKA, per germline (reference sequence). V was shortened by 1 base and J by 3 bases, with 7 bases between the two germline ends. The CDR3 has 12 amino acids. The CDR3 loop is CSARANSYEQYF. CDR3 DNA sequence: TGCAGTGCTAGAGCAAACAGCTACGAGCAGTACTTC.

The V gene is TRBV20-1, the J gene TRBJ2-1; no clear D. In germline, CDR1 is DFQATT, CDR2 SNEGSKA (reference sequence). Trimming removed 4 bases from V and 3 bases from J, with 16 bases in between. The CDR3 runs 15 residues. In nucleotides, the CDR3 is TGCAGTGCTAAAACGTGGGGTTCTGACTACAATGAGCAGTTCTTC. Translating gives CSAKTWGSDYNEQFF.

The chain uses TRBV12-3 or TRBV12-4 and TRBJ2-3; D is perhaps TRBD2 (5 bases). Trimming took 7 bases from V and 3 from J, leaving 14 bases between them. CDR3 length: 14 amino acids. The CDR3: CASTLLARTDTQYF. CDR3 coding DNA: TGTGCCAGCACGCTGCTAGCAAGGACAGATACGCAGTATTTT.

The table lists this clonotype with a few counts. The chain combines TRBV7-6 with TRBJ2-1, with TRBD2 identical over 10 bases. This CDR3 region has 16 residues. Germline CDR1 SGHVS, CDR2 FNYEAQ. Trimming cost V 0 bases and J 5 bases; bases outside gene matches: 4. The DNA for the CDR3 is TGTGCCAGCAGCTTAGCAGTAGCGGGGGGAAACAATGAGCAGTTCTTC. This codes for CASSLAVAGGNNEQFF.

The table lists this clonotype with a few counts. The gene calls are TRBV20-1 and TRBJ2-1, with 7 bases matching TRBD2. This CDR3 contains 15 residues. The germline CDR1 and CDR2 sequences are DFQATT and SNEGSKA (reference sequence). V lost 2 bases and J lost 0; bases outside the gene matches: 4. The CDR3 DNA is TGCAGTGCTAGACCGGGACTAAGCTCCTACAATGAGCAGTTCTTC. Its protein product is CSARPGLSSYNEQFF.

This clonotype was observed a handful of times. The genes are TRBV4-3 and TRBJ2-3; 7 positions agree with TRBD1. In germline, CDR1 is LGHNA, CDR2 YSLEER. The V gene end was trimmed by 3 bases and the J gene end by 1 base; junction bases not matched to a gene: 10. The CDR3 is 17 residues long. CDR3 bases: TGCGCCAGCAGCCAGGCTTTGACAGGGTACCGCACAGATACGCAGTATTTT. It encodes CASSQALTGYRTDTQYF.

This chain links TRBV20-1 with TRBJ1-4, with unresolved D. There are 15 residues in the CDR3. From germline, CDR1 is DFQATT and CDR2 SNEGSKA (reference sequence). V was trimmed by 2 bases and J by 0 bases, leaving 10 bases between them. This chain's CDR3 is CSARRTGSTNEKLFF. Here the CDR3 DNA reads TGCAGTGCTAGAAGAACGGGGTCAACTAATGAAAAACTGTTTTTT.

Only a few counts were recorded for this clonotype. The chain links TRBV7-9 to TRBJ2-1, with 8 bases identical to TRBD1. J lost 6 bases, V lost 5 bases, and 12 bases had no gene match. The CDR3 has 16 amino acids. The germline V gene has CDR1 SEHNR and CDR2 FQNEAQ (reference sequence). The CDR3 coding sequence is TGTGCCAGCAGCGAAAAGAGGACAGGGAGGTTCAATGAGCAGTTCTTC. Protein product: CASSEKRTGRFNEQFF.

This clonotype was counted only a few times. This rearrangement joins TRBV7-2 to TRBJ2-2, with a tentative D call TRBD2 (5 bases). CDR3 length: 14 residues. Looked up from germline, CDR1 is SGHTA and CDR2 is FQGNSA. Trimming removed 6 bases at V and 3 bases at J, with 11 bases between. DNA for the CDR3: TGTGCCAGCAGTACTCCCGGGGACACCGGGGAGCTGTTTTTT. Translation gives CASSTPGDTGELFF.

This sequence joins TRBV5-1 and TRBJ2-2; D may be TRBD1 (6 bases). The germline V and J ends were trimmed by 3 bases and 6 bases, with 9 bases remaining between them. Per the germline V gene, CDR1 is SGHRS and CDR2 is YFSETQ. This CDR3 has 13 amino acids. Here the CDR3 DNA reads TGCGCCAGCAGCTCCTCAGGGGCCGGGGAGCTGTTTTTT. This translates into CASSSSGAGELFF. The full variable domain, with the rest looked up from reference TRBV5-1 and TRBJ2-2, is KAGVTQTPRYLIKTRGQQVTLSCSPISGHRSVSWYQQTPGQGLQFLFEYFSETQRNKGNFPGRFSGRQFSNSRSEMNVSTLELGDSALYLCASSSSGAGELFFGEGSRLTVL.

The V and J genes are TRBV20-1 and TRBJ1-2, with 10 bases aligning to TRBD1. The CDR3 has 14 amino acids. Trimming cost V 5 bases and J 7 bases; bases outside gene matches: 10. Germline CDR1 DFQATT, CDR2 SNEGSKA (reference sequence). In DNA, the CDR3 is TGCAGTGCTCCGTCCCGGGACAGGGGTAGTGGCTACACCTTC. Translated, it gives CSAPSRDRGSGYTF.

This clonotype was counted only a few times. The chain links TRBV24-1 to TRBJ2-7, with D unresolved. Germline V gene lookup returns CDR1 KGHDR and CDR2 SFDVKD. Trimming cost V 2 bases and J 2 bases, with 9 bases left between them. There are 14 residues in the CDR3. CDR3 sequence: CATSDSLKAYEQYF. In DNA, the CDR3 is TGTGCCACCAGTGATTCGTTGAAGGCCTACGAGCAGTACTTC.